Below are 28 T cell receptor beta chains sequenced from a single sample in a study of molecular identifiers for immune sequencing clone quantification. TCRdb passed the PCR reads through MiXCR, listing each CDR3 protein once. The table lists approximately 670,000 distinct CDR3 sequences, 15% to 20% of them singletons, with roughly 0.85% in the top ten. Sequenced material: naive CD8+ T cells from blood, with Jurkat cell RNA spiked in. Subset specified: FACS-sorted CD8+CD4-CCR7+CD45RA+ naive T cells. The receptors were sampled from a human donor in good health. Some libraries in this study had Jurkat cell RNA spiked in.

This clonotype was observed a few times. The rearrangement links TRBV20-1 to TRBJ2-7; D is perhaps TRBD2 (6 bases). Trimming took off 2 bases at V and 0 bases at J, with 8 bases between the two ends. CDR3 length equals 13 residues. Per germline, CDR1 DFQATT and CDR2 SNEGSKA (reference sequence). CDR3 loop: CSARIADSYEQYF. Here the CDR3 DNA reads TGCAGTGCTAGAATAGCGGACTCCTACGAGCAGTACTTC.

This clonotype was recorded many times. The chain couples TRBV19 to TRBJ2-3; the D is unclear. Between the trimmed V and J ends, which lost 3 bases and 7 bases, there was a span of 14 bases. The CDR3 contains 14 residues. Germline CDR1 and CDR2: LNHDA and SQIVND (reference sequence). The CDR3 nucleotides are TGTGCCAGTAGTATTCCTGATAGTTTGAATACGCAGTATTTT. Encoded protein: CASSIPDSLNTQYF.

In its sample, this clonotype was seen many times. This chain links TRBV4-3 with TRBJ1-3, with 10 bases aligning to TRBD1. This CDR3 comprises 16 residues. Germline lookup yields CDR1 LGHNA and CDR2 YSLEER. V dropped 1 base and J dropped 4; count of bases not matched to a gene: 4. Here the CDR3 DNA reads TGCGCCAGCAGCCAAGGCGGACAGGGGGTAGGAAACACCATATATTTT. Residues: CASSQGGQGVGNTIYF.

At least ten counts were recorded for this clonotype. J is TRBJ2-7 and V is TRBV2, with a possible D match to TRBD1 (5 bases). The germline V gene has CDR1 SNHLY and CDR2 FYNNEI. This CDR3 is 16 amino acids long. V was clipped by 1 base and J by 0 bases, with 13 bases between them. CDR3 in DNA: TGTGCCAGCAGTGAAGAGGTGGGGCCGACCTCCTACGAGCAGTACTTC. It encodes CASSEEVGPTSYEQYF.

The chain joins TRBV19 to TRBJ2-6; 11 nucleotides match TRBD1. The germline V gene has CDR1 LNHDA and CDR2 SQIVND (reference sequence). V lost 3 bases to trimming and J lost 0 bases; unmatched junction nucleotides: 4. The CDR3 spans 18 residues. The CDR3 here is CASSITGTGGSGANVLTF. CDR3 nucleotides: TGTGCCAGTAGTATTACCGGGACAGGGGGCTCTGGGGCCAACGTCCTGACTTTC.

The DNA for the CDR3 is TGTGCCAGTAGTCCGGCGGAGTATAGCAATCAGCCCCAGCATTTT. Residues: CASSPAEYSNQPQHF. The chain combines TRBV19 with TRBJ1-5; D not certain. Trimming removed 5 bases at V and 0 bases at J, with 11 bases between. The germline CDR1 and CDR2 sequences are LNHDA and SQIVND (reference sequence). The CDR3 runs 15 residues.

The chain couples TRBV12-3 or TRBV12-4 to TRBJ2-3; TRBD1 is a possible D gene (5 bases). CDR3 length equals 14 residues. The V end was cut by 8 bases, the J end by 4 bases, with 16 bases between. The CDR3 DNA reads as TGTGCCAGCCTATCTAAGGGGCAAGCAGATACGCAGTATTTT. It codes for CASLSKGQADTQYF.

This clonotype was seen more than once but under ten times. The chain joins TRBV4-1 to TRBJ1-1, with TRBD1 matching over 10 bases. Germline CDR1 MGHRA, CDR2 YSYEKL. V dropped 3 bases and J dropped 3; count of bases not matched to a gene: 7. The CDR3 consists of 16 residues. The DNA of the CDR3 is TGCGCCAGCAGCCAGGGGACAGGGGACGTCGACACTGAAGCTTTCTTT. Translation: CASSQGTGDVDTEAFF.

This clonotype came up many times. V usage is TRBV7-3 and J usage is TRBJ2-1; D possibly corresponds to TRBD2 (7 bases). Germline V lookup: CDR1 SGHTA, CDR2 FQGTGA. The CDR3 consists of 15 residues. The V gene lost 3 bases and the J gene lost 3 bases, with 12 bases spanning the gap. The CDR3 DNA sequence: TGTGCCAGCAGCTTCGGACTAGGGGGCTACAATGAGCAGTTCTTC. It specifies CASSFGLGGYNEQFF.

In its sample, this clonotype was seen many times. CDR3 amino acids: CASSQDRGTLFQPQHF. The CDR3 nucleotides read TGCGCCAGCAGCCAAGATCGGGGGACACTCTTCCAGCCCCAGCATTTT. The genes are TRBV4-1 and TRBJ1-5; D is perhaps TRBD1 (6 bases). Trimming removed 0 bases at V and 7 bases at J, with 16 bases between. CDR1 MGHRA and CDR2 YSYEKL come from the germline V gene. The CDR3 covers 16 residues.

This clonotype appeared once. A much larger clone differs from this one at a single base, so this may be a read error. The V call is TRBV7-2, the J call TRBJ1-4; D call uncertain. The CDR3 consists of 13 residues. CDR1 SGHTA and CDR2 FQGNSA come from the germline V gene. Trimming cost V 1 base and J 7 bases, with 7 bases left between them. The CDR3 DNA reads TGTGCCAGCAGCTTAGTGGCAATTGAAAAACTGTTTTTT. Protein product: CASSLVAIEKLFF.

This clonotype was observed a handful of times. A read error may explain this, as a much larger clone is one base away. This chain links TRBV13 with TRBJ2-2; D gene ambiguous. Germline-derived CDR1 and CDR2 are PRHDT and FYEKMQ (reference sequence). V was clipped by 3 bases and J by 0 bases, with 5 bases between them. This CDR3 region has 14 residues. The CDR3 sequence: CASSFAANTGELFF. The CDR3, as DNA: TGTGCCAGCAGCTTTGCGGCGAACACCGGGGAGCTGTTTTTT.

Comments on this clonotype: A much larger clone lies one base from this, so it may be a read error. Lacking the conserved final phenylalanine or tryptophan, this CDR3 likely reflects a read error. This chain uses TRBV5-3 with TRBJ2-7; D may be TRBD2 (5 bases). TRBV5-3 is placed among ORFs of uncertain function. The CDR3 has 14 amino acids. In nucleotides, the CDR3 is TGTGCCAGCAGCTTGGCCAGCGGAGCGGTCCAGCAGTACCTC. Its protein product is CASSLASGAVQQYL.

This clonotype has a count of ten or more. The V gene is TRBV28, the J gene TRBJ1-2; D is unclear. Germline V gives CDR1 MDHEN, CDR2 SYDVKM. V lost 2 bases and J lost 9, with 22 bases in between. CDR3 length: 16 residues. CDR3 amino acids: CASSLRSGPPVLRYTF. The CDR3 nucleotides read TGTGCCAGCAGTTTACGTTCCGGGCCGCCGGTTCTTCGCTACACCTTC.

The V gene is TRBV5-8, the J gene TRBJ1-1; D not certain. Germline V CDR1 and CDR2: SGHTS, YDEGEE. The CDR3 runs to 16 residues. Between the trimmed V and J ends, which lost 0 bases and 4 bases, there was a span of 16 bases. CDR3 in DNA: TGTGCCAGCAGCTTGGCCAATAGCAGGATAGGCACTGAAGCTTTCTTT. Translating it yields CASSLANSRIGTEAFF.

This clonotype came up many times. The chain couples TRBV14 to TRBJ1-1; 9 positions agree with TRBD1. Trimming removed 5 bases from V and 1 base from J; junction bases left unmatched: 8. This CDR3 comprises 16 residues. Germline V CDR1 and CDR2: SGHDN, FVKESK. The CDR3 nucleotides are TGTGCCAGCAGCGAATGGGCACAGGGGGCGAACACTGAAGCTTTCTTT. It is translated as CASSEWAQGANTEAFF. Full variable domain (remainder filled in from reference TRBV14 and TRBJ1-1): EAGVTQFPSHSVIEKGQTVTLRCDPISGHDNLYWYRRVMGKEIKFLLHFVKESKQDESGMPNNRFLAERTGGTYSTLKVQPAELEDSGVYFCASSEWAQGANTEAFFGQGTRLTVV.

On this clonotype: This may be a read error, as it is one base from a much larger clone. This sequence joins TRBV4-1 and TRBJ2-7, with TRBD2 as a possible D gene (6 bases). The V gene lost 0 bases and the J gene lost 6 bases, with 15 bases spanning the gap. This CDR3 has 15 residues. Germline V gives CDR1 MGHRA, CDR2 YSYEKL. CDR3 bases: TGCGCCAGCAGCCAAGAACTCGGGGGTACCTGCGAGCAGTACTTC. The encoded protein is CASSQELGGTCEQYF.

There are many counts of this clonotype. The chain has TRBV10-3 and TRBJ1-5; a weak D match, TRBD1 (5 bases). CDR1 and CDR2 from the germline V gene are ENHRY and SYGVKD. The CDR3 runs to 14 residues. Between the trimmed V and J ends, which lost 3 bases and 0 bases, there was a span of 6 bases. CDR3 region: CAISDRDSNQPQHF. CDR3 in DNA: TGTGCCATCAGTGACAGGGATAGCAATCAGCCCCAGCATTTT.

At least ten counts were recorded for this clonotype. J is TRBJ2-1 and V is TRBV20-1; the match to TRBD2 covers 11 bases. CDR1 and CDR2 from the germline V gene are DFQATT and SNEGSKA (reference sequence). CDR3 length: 16 residues. V gave up 1 base and J gave up 7 bases; unmatched junction bases: 9. The CDR3 spells CSARGYSGGAYNEQFF. Here the CDR3 DNA reads TGCAGTGCTAGAGGTTATAGCGGGGGGGCTTATAATGAGCAGTTCTTC.

This clonotype was detected ten times or more. V is TRBV12-3 or TRBV12-4 and J is TRBJ2-7; the D gene is possibly TRBD1 (5 bases). V was clipped by 3 bases and J by 2 bases, with 11 bases between them. The CDR3 has 14 residues. The CDR3 is CASSFHPGPYEQYF. CDR3 nucleotide sequence: TGTGCCAGCAGTTTTCATCCAGGGCCCTACGAGCAGTACTTC.

V and J are TRBV3-2 and TRBJ2-3; TRBD1, the D gene given by the table, was not confirmed from the DNA. TRBV3-2 is deemed a pseudogene. This CDR3 contains 16 residues. In DNA, the CDR3 is TGTGCCAGCAGCCCTTCGGACAGGGGGCGCGCAGATACGCAGTATTTT. It yields the protein CASSPSDRGRADTQYF.

For this clonotype: A much larger clone differs by one base, so this may be a read error. V is TRBV27 and J is TRBJ2-7; weak D call: TRBD2 (6 bases). CDR3 length: 15 residues. Trimming stripped 8 bases from V and 0 bases from J, with 17 bases between. The germline V gene encodes CDR1 MNHEY and CDR2 SMNVEV (reference sequence). In DNA, the CDR3 is TGTGCCAGCGGTCCCTCGGGACTCCTCTCCTACGAGCAGTACTTC. Translated: CASGPSGLLSYEQYF.

Turning to this clonotype: A read error may be the cause here, since a much bigger clone is one base away. This sequence joins TRBV29-1 and TRBJ1-2, with D maybe TRBD1 (5 bases). Germline V lookup: CDR1 SQVTM, CDR2 ANQGSEA. Trimming took off 4 bases at V and 8 bases at J, with 17 bases between the two ends. This CDR3 comprises 13 residues. The CDR3 spells CSVVDPGLGGYTF. In nucleotides, the CDR3 is TGCAGCGTTGTAGATCCAGGGTTAGGAGGCTACACCTTC.

As DNA, the CDR3 is TGCAGCGTTGAAGAGGCGGAGACAGGGAGTACCTACGAGCAGTACTTC. As protein: CSVEEAETGSTYEQYF. The V and J genes are TRBV29-1 and TRBJ2-7, with 7 bases aligning to TRBD1. V lost 0 bases to trimming and J lost 2 bases; unmatched junction nucleotides: 10. Germline values: CDR1 SQVTM, CDR2 ANQGSEA. CDR3 length equals 16 residues.

A word on this clonotype: A single base separates this from a much larger clone, so it may be a read error. This chain links TRBV2 with TRBJ1-2, with 9 bases that match TRBD1. V dropped 1 base and J dropped 4; count of bases not matched to a gene: 7. The CDR3 totals 16 residues. In germline, CDR1 is SNHLY, CDR2 FYNNEI. CDR3 sequence reads: CASSEDWTGESYGYTF. The CDR3 DNA is TGTGCCAGCAGTGAAGACTGGACAGGGGAGTCCTATGGCTACACCTTC.

There are a few counts of this clonotype. The J gene is TRBJ2-4, the V gene TRBV4-3; a possible D gene is TRBD1 (6 bases). The CDR3 is 17 residues long. Trimming stripped 0 bases from V and 3 bases from J, with 15 bases between. Germline loops: CDR1 LGHNA, CDR2 YSLEER. The CDR3 loop is CASSQDLSLGGKNIQYF. CDR3 sequence (DNA): TGCGCCAGCAGCCAAGATCTAAGTTTAGGGGGCAAAAACATTCAGTACTTC.

Many counts were recorded for this clonotype. V gene TRBV4-3 combines with J gene TRBJ1-6; 7 nucleotides agree with TRBD1. The length of the CDR3 is 15 residues. CDR1 is LGHNA, CDR2 YSLEER, per germline. The junction had 5 bases not matched to a gene; V was cut back by 0 bases and J by 9 bases. CDR3 DNA: TGCGCCAGCAGCCAAGATCGAGGGGGCGGTTCACCCCTCCACTTT. The encoded protein is CASSQDRGGGSPLHF.

This clonotype was seen a few times. J is TRBJ2-3 and V is TRBV11-2; 9 bases agree with TRBD2. CDR1 and CDR2 from the germline V gene are SGHAT and FQNNGV. V lost 2 bases and J lost 6; bases outside the gene matches: 12. The CDR3 is made up of 17 amino acids. DNA for the CDR3: TGTGCCAGCAGCTTATTGCGGGGGGGAGCCCGTCCGGATACGCAGTATTTT. Translated: CASSLLRGGARPDTQYF.